This TCR beta chain stems from a study of Ad26.COV2.S vaccination and SARS-CoV-2 variants (dated by TCRdb to about 2021). For the study in its entirety: Donors in the vaccine arm were drawn from COV1001, a multicentre, randomized, double-blind, placebo-controlled phase I-IIa trial testing Ad26.COV2.S in healthy adults. Dosing of Ad26.COV2.S was intramuscular, at either 5x10^10 or 1x10^11 viral particles, delivered as one shot or as two shots spaced 56 days apart. TCRbeta repertoire sequencing served as the tool for gauging how specific and how broad the SARS-CoV-2-reactive T cell receptors were following Ad26.COV2.S vaccination. A total of roughly 32 samples were included in the TCR-sequenced set, comprising some 20 Ad26.COV2.S vaccine recipients, 5 placebo recipients and 8 SARS-CoV-2 convalescent individuals. Trial participants were randomized into five groups of five, in which low-dose or high-dose Ad26.COV2.S was given once or twice, or placebo was given on both occasions. Investigators remained blinded to trial group allocation during experiments and outcome assessment.

The immunoSEQ Assay was used to sequence TCRbeta CDR3 regions. After extraction, genomic DNA underwent amplification by bias-controlled multiplex PCR, followed by high-throughput sequencing. The study's own analysis went as follows. To quantify the absolute abundance of every unique TCRbeta CDR3 region, sequences were collapsed and filtered. T cell fraction was estimated by normalization of TCRbeta template counts to usable DNA, with usable DNA being measured through amplification of reference genes present in all nucleated cells. Repertoire TCRs were annotated as SARS-CoV-2-specific when V gene, CDR3 amino acid sequence and J gene were exactly matched to a known reactive TCR set. The reference SARS-CoV-2 TCR set was derived from MIRA and filtered for enrichment in COVID-19-positive ImmuneCODE repertoires, a step that removed public or cross-reactive TCRs. Based on the MIRA antigens, annotated TCRs were further analysed at the level of specific ORF or position within ORF. Breadth was defined as annotated unique rearrangements over total unique productive rearrangements; depth was the summed frequency of those rearrangements. Group comparisons of TCR breadth used two-sided Wilcoxon rank-sum tests. Imported from immuneACCESS, the table was reduced by TCRdb to in-frame sequences with V and J called. These copies leave out some clones; in studies compared against another copy, an unresolved V gene accounts for under half, and the cause of the remainder is not known. D and trimming were read from the DNA, whereas the V and J calls and clone size are those reported in that table. The sample data list fewer than 400,000 clones, and almost 90% of these were observed just once. The ten largest make up 4.5% to 5.5% of the sample.

Summary of the overall study and its limitations: Compared with placebo recipients, Ad26.COV2.S recipients showed higher spike-specific TCR breadth (P = 0.0014). The study was not powered to compare responses between vaccine doses or regimens. It was noted by the authors that total T cell responses may have been underestimated by the TCR breadth and depth analyses. Vaccine and placebo recipients had similar non-spike TCR breadth, a finding consistent with the vaccine containing only spike. Substantial breadth of spike-specific CD8+ and CD4+ T cell responses was reported after vaccination.

Concerning this clone: The antigen it recognizes is unknown. Within one base of it there is no much larger clone, and no base qualities were kept.

V sheds 8 bases and J sheds 8 bases, leaving 15 bases between their ends. Taken from cysteine to phenylalanine, the CDR3 has 13 residues. Here the CDR3 DNA is all that survives: 39 bases in frame from base 1. The intended sense of this specimen's treatment or condition label: 19 received Ad26.COV2.S at low or high dose, single or two shots; 5 received placebo; per-sample allocation not given. For vaccine and placebo recipients, repertoires were sequenced using samples collected on day 63 after the first injection. Between 29 July and 7 August 2020, Cohort 1b enrolled 20 to 30 adults aged 18-55 years at one site in Boston, USA. As a vaccine, Ad26.COV2.S was a replication-incompetent adenovirus type 26 vector that expressed a prefusion-stabilized SARS-CoV-2 spike protein derived from the original Wuhan strain.

The receptor was derived from a person between 18 and 60 years old who received the Ad26.COV2.S COVID-19 vaccine or a placebo. Specimen: peripheral blood, collected in a trial of Ad26.COV2.S vaccine versus placebo. This chain is built from TRBV12-3 or TRBV12-4 and TRBJ1-4; TRBD1 is a weak D gene call, 6 bases matching. In nucleotides, the sequence is TGTGCCAGCGGGCGGGACATCGGGGAAAAACTGTTTTTT. It specifies CASGRDIGEKLFF.